This T cell receptor beta chain is from a study of spatial heterogeneity in lung cancer. Time point given: sample taken at primary tumor resection. No cell sorting; template was whole RNA from tumor, lung tissue or PBMC. MiXCR, run by TCRdb on the 5' RACE reads, gives a single entry per CDR3 protein. The top ten clones hold 4.5% to 6.5% of a sample with some 25,000 distinct CDR3 sequences, about 5.1% of them seen once. V lost 6 bases to trimming and J lost 0 bases, with 15 bases between them. The germline gives CDR1 MNHEY, CDR2 SMNVEV (reference sequence). This CDR3 has 16 amino acids. This clonotype was seen many times.

The source is a male donor with early-stage non-small cell lung cancer. This specimen consisted of PBMCs, obtained at surgery. The chain combines TRBV27 with TRBJ1-5; D is unresolved. The CDR3 DNA reads TGTGCCAGCAGCGTCAGTGCTTGGGATAGCAATCAGCCCCAGCATTTT. This encodes CASSVSAWDSNQPQHF.